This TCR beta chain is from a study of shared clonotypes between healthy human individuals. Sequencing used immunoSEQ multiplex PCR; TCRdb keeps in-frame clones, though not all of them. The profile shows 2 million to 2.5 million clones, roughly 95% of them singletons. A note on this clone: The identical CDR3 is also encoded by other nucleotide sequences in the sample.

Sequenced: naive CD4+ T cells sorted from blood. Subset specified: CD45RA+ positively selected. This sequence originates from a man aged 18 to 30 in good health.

CDR3 residues: CASSLERNYGYTF. The CDR3 coding sequence is TGTGCCAGCAGCTTAGAGAGAAACTATGGCTACACCTTC. V gene TRBV7-2 combines with J gene TRBJ1-2; unclear D gene. The germline V gene has CDR1 SGHTA and CDR2 FQGNSA. Trimming left V 1 base short and J 2 bases short, with 5 bases between. CDR3 length: 13 amino acids.